Described below is a single T cell receptor beta chain sequence and its context. This receptor's antigen is unknown. Nothing much larger sits one base from this clone, and base qualities are not available. The data were taken from a study of control samples from healthy donors and cancer patients (TCRdb year 2020). Receptors were amplified or captured by the immunoSEQ multiplex PCR assay. In its TCRdb copy, this immuneACCESS table keeps in-frame sequences only and misses some clones. Where compared with another copy, unresolved V genes explain less than half of these, and the others have no known cause. This sample lists approximately 170,000 clones; around nine tenths were detected once. The top ten hold roughly 1.3% of the sample. The CDR3 covers 13 residues, taking in both the cysteine and the phenylalanine. Just CDR3 DNA is preserved here, 39 bases in frame from base 1. Relative to germline, V is missing 6 bases and J is missing 4 bases, with 5 bases of the junction outside any gene match. From a lookup of the germline V gene, CDR1 and CDR2 are ENHRY and SYGVKD.

The V and J genes are TRBV10-3 and TRBJ1-1; 7 central nucleotides agree with TRBD1. Sequencing input: blood. This receptor was taken from a man aged 25-45 years in good health. The sequenced DNA: TGTGCCATCAGAGACAGGGAGGGCACTGAAGCTTTCTTT. Translated, this gives CAIRDREGTEAFF.